This T cell receptor (beta chain) was found in a study of shared clonotypes between healthy human individuals. Looked up from germline, CDR1 is SGHVS and CDR2 is FNYEAQ. The CDR3 runs to 12 residues. With 4 bases removed from V and 7 bases from J, the gap between germline ends came to 7 bases. As handled by the study authors: Filtering of immunoSEQ junctional sequences could not match full-length read filtering. The assay was immunoSEQ multiplex PCR, and TCRdb's table has in-frame clones only and misses some. V, J and clone size derive from that table, while D and trimming were established from the DNA sequence. The sample shows fewer than 1.6 million clones, about 98.5% of them seen only once.

The chain carries TRBV7-6 and TRBJ1-4; no clear D. Specimen: naive CD4+ T cells sorted from blood. Regarding subset: CD45RA+ positively selected. The source is a young man in good health. CDR3 protein: CASSSYAEKLFF. In DNA form, the CDR3 reads TGTGCCAGCAGCTCCTACGCTGAAAAACTGTTTTTT.